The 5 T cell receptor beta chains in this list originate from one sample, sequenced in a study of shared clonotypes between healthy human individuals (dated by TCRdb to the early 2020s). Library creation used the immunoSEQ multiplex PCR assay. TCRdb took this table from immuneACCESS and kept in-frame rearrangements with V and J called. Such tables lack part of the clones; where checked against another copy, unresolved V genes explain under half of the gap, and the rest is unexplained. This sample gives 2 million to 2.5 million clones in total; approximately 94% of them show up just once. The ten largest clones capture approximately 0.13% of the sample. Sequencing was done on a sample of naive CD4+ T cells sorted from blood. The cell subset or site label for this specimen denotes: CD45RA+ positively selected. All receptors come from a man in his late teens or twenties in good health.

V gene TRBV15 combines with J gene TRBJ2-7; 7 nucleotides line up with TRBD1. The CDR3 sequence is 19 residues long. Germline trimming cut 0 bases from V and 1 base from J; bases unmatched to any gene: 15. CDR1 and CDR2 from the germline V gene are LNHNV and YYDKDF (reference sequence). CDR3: CATSRDPYYPGTESYEQYF. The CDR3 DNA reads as TGTGCCACCAGCAGAGACCCATACTACCCCGGGACAGAGTCCTACGAGCAGTACTTC. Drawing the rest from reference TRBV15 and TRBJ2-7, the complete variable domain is DAMVIQNPRYQVTQFGKPVTLSCSQTLNHNVMYWYQQKSSQAPKLLFHYYDKDFNNEADTPDNFQSRRPNTSFCFLDIRSPGLGDTAMYLCATSRDPYYPGTESYEQYFGPGTRLTVT.

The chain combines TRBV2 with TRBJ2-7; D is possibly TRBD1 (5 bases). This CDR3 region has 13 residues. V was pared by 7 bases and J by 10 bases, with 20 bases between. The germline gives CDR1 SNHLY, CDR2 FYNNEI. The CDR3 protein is CASNLQRGGDQYF. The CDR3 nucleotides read TGTGCCAGCAACCTTCAAAGGGGCGGAGACCAGTACTTC.

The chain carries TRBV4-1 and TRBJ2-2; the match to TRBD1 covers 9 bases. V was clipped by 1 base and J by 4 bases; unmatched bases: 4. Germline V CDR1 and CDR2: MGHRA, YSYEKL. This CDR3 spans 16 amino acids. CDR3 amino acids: CASSQGDRASTGELFF. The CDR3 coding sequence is TGCGCCAGCAGCCAAGGGGACAGGGCAAGCACCGGGGAGCTGTTTTTT.

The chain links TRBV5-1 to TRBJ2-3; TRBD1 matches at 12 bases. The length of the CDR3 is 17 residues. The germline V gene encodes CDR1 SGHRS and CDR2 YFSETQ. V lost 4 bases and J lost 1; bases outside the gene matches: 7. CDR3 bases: TGCGCCAGCAGCACCGGGACAGGGGGCCTGCGCACAGATACGCAGTATTTT. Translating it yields CASSTGTGGLRTDTQYF.

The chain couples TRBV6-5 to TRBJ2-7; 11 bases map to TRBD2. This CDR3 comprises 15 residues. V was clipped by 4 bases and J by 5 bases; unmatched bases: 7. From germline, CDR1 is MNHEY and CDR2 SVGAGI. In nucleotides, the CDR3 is TGTGCCAGCAGTTCCTTACTAGCGGGGGCCCACGAGCAGTACTTC. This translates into CASSSLLAGAHEQYF.